These 16 T cell receptor beta chains originate from one sample sequenced in a study of OX40 agonist ivuxolimab in advanced cancers. Library prep was done by the immunoSEQ multiplex PCR assay. Held by TCRdb, this immuneACCESS table contains in-frame sequences only and omits some clones. Under half of the omission traces to an unresolved V gene where checked; the cause of the rest is unknown. This sample comprises tens of thousands of clones, about 85% of them detected only once. Jointly, the top ten make up roughly 1.3% of the sample. Here the sequenced sample was CD4+ or CD8+ T cells sorted from blood, taken in a trial of the OX40 agonist ivuxolimab. All receptors derive from an adult with an advanced solid tumor such as melanoma, head and neck, liver or kidney cancer.

The gene calls are TRBV19 and TRBJ1-4; D possibly corresponds to TRBD1 (5 bases). Deletions cut 11 bases from V and 5 bases from J, with 15 bases between. Looked up from germline, CDR1 is LNHDA and CDR2 is SQIVND (reference sequence). The CDR3 consists of 13 residues. This chain's CDR3 is CASRGGENEKLFF. The CDR3 DNA follows: TGTGCCTCCCGGGGGGGGGAAAATGAAAAACTGTTTTTT. Full variable domain (outside the CDR3, taken from reference TRBV19 and TRBJ1-4): DGGITQSPKYLFRKEGQNVTLSCEQNLNHDAMYWYRQDPGQGLRLIYYSQIVNDFQKGDIAEGYSVSREKKESFPLTVTSAQKNPTAFYLCASRGGENEKLFFGSGTQLSVL.

The chain has TRBV4-3 and TRBJ1-1; D call uncertain. The CDR3 extends over 14 amino acids. Germline V gene lookup returns CDR1 LGHNA and CDR2 YSLEER. Trimming cost V 0 bases and J 5 bases, with 10 bases left between them. CDR3 DNA sequence: TGCGCCAGCAGCCAAGAGGAAGGGAGGACTGAAGCTTTCTTT. It translates to CASSQEEGRTEAFF.

The chain joins TRBV28 to TRBJ2-3, with 10 bases aligning to TRBD2. Germline loops: CDR1 MDHEN, CDR2 SYDVKM. The V and J ends lost 2 bases and 0 bases, in that order; junction bases with no gene match: 8. The CDR3 has 18 amino acids. CDR3 residues: CASSLGSSGGSSTDTQYF. CDR3 coding DNA: TGTGCCAGCAGTTTAGGGTCTAGCGGGGGCTCTAGCACAGATACGCAGTATTTT.

The chain links TRBV11-1 to TRBJ1-1, with D unresolved. CDR1 is SGHAT and CDR2 is FQDESV in the germline V gene (reference sequence). The germline V and J ends were trimmed by 5 bases and 4 bases, with 14 bases remaining between them. The CDR3 loop spans 14 amino acids. The CDR3 is CASSPREAITEAFF. DNA of the CDR3: TGTGCCAGCAGCCCTAGGGAGGCGATCACTGAAGCTTTCTTT.

The chain uses TRBV6-5 and TRBJ2-7; no reliable D call. V was cut by 2 bases and J by 2 bases, with 10 bases left in between. Germline V gene data show CDR1 as MNHEY and CDR2 as SVGAGI. This CDR3 is built from 14 residues. Here the CDR3 DNA reads TGTGCCAGCAGTTACGGGTTATCGGCCTACGAGCAGTACTTC. This codes for CASSYGLSAYEQYF.

The chain joins TRBV28 to TRBJ2-3, with no clear D. The CDR3 length is 13 residues. CDR1 MDHEN and CDR2 SYDVKM come from the germline V gene. Trimming took off 10 bases at V and 2 bases at J, with 13 bases between the two ends. DNA of the CDR3: TGTGCCACCAAATTATTGCACACAGATACGCAGTATTTT. Its translation: CATKLLHTDTQYF.

This chain uses TRBV4-3 with TRBJ1-2; no clear D gene. Trimming left V 1 base short and J 1 base short, with 13 bases between. Germline V lookup: CDR1 LGHNA, CDR2 YSLEER. The CDR3 is 16 residues long. The CDR3 DNA reads as TGCGCCAGCAGCCAAGCCTACAGTAGACTTAACTATGGCTACACCTTC. Its protein product is CASSQAYSRLNYGYTF.

Turning to this clone: One end of the junction varies from germline; a read error may be responsible. The chain combines TRBV5-6 with TRBJ2-2; no clear D gene. Germline CDR1 SGHDT, CDR2 YYEEEE. This CDR3 spans 15 amino acids. The CDR3: CTSSLGASNTGELFF. Here the CDR3 DNA reads TGTACCAGCAGCTTGGGCGCTTCGAACACCGGGGAGCTGTTTTTT. Looking up the rest from reference TRBV5-6 and TRBJ2-2 gives the full variable domain: DAGVTQSPTHLIKTRGQQVTLRCSPKSGHDTVSWYQQALGQGPQFIFQYYEEEERQRGNFPDRFSGHQFPNYSSELNVNALLLGDSALYLCTSSLGASNTGELFFGEGSRLTVL.

J is TRBJ2-2 and V is TRBV7-3; 7 nucleotides align to TRBD1. This CDR3 spans 13 amino acids. V shed 4 bases and J 7 bases; nucleotides not matched to a gene: 3. Germline assignment: CDR1 SGHTA and CDR2 FQGTGA. The CDR3, as DNA: TGTGCCAGCAGCTACAGGGGTAACGGGGAGCTGTTTTTT. Its translation: CASSYRGNGELFF.

The rearrangement joins TRBV7-2 to TRBJ1-2; D unresolved. Germline V CDR1 and CDR2: SGHTA, FQGNSA. The CDR3 is made up of 15 amino acids. V lost 5 bases, J lost 7 bases, and 20 bases lay in between. In nucleotides, the CDR3 is TGTGCCAGCAGCGCAGGCACCCCCGGGTTTGGTGGCTACACCTTC. It yields the protein CASSAGTPGFGGYTF.

The chain uses TRBV2 and TRBJ2-6; D is ambiguous. V gave up 5 bases and J gave up 0 bases, with 2 bases separating them. This CDR3 is built from 13 residues. The germline V gene encodes CDR1 SNHLY and CDR2 FYNNEI. CDR3 residues: CASSNSGANVLTF. The CDR3 DNA follows: TGTGCCAGCAGTAACTCTGGGGCCAACGTCCTGACTTTC.

J is TRBJ2-4 and V is TRBV30, with a possible D match to TRBD1 (6 bases). This CDR3 has 12 residues. Trimming pared 2 bases from V and 7 bases from J, leaving 9 bases between. Germline V gives CDR1 GTSNPN, CDR2 SVGIG (reference sequence). CDR3 loop: CAWSWTANIQYF. In DNA, the CDR3 is TGTGCCTGGAGTTGGACAGCGAACATTCAGTACTTC.

This clone was seen only once. This chain uses TRBV10-3 with TRBJ2-7, with 8 bases aligning to TRBD1. Trimming took 4 bases from V and 4 from J; bases not matched to a gene: 12. CDR1 and CDR2 (germline): ENHRY, SYGVKD. This CDR3 has 16 amino acids. CDR3 sequence (DNA): TGTGCCATCAGTGCCGCCGGGACAGGAGGGCTATACGAGCAGTACTTC. Its protein product is CAISAAGTGGLYEQYF.

This clone was counted a few times. Here the CDR3 reads CASSFDSSGANVLTF. CDR3 DNA: TGTGCCAGCAGTTTCGACAGCTCTGGGGCCAACGTCCTGACTTTC. This chain connects TRBV28 to TRBJ2-6; the D gene is possibly TRBD1 (5 bases). CDR1 and CDR2 (germline): MDHEN, SYDVKM. Trimming left V 3 bases short and J 0 bases short, with 6 bases between. The CDR3 loop spans 15 amino acids.

This clone showed up just a few times. CDR3 nucleotides: TGTGCCAGCAGCTTAGACCCGACAGCCAATCAGCCCCAGCATTTT. It codes for CASSLDPTANQPQHF. This chain joins TRBV7-2 and TRBJ1-5; D may be TRBD1 (5 bases). This CDR3 contains 15 residues. Germline V gene data show CDR1 as SGHTA and CDR2 as FQGNSA. The V end lost 1 base, the J end lost 3 bases, and 10 bases lay between the germline ends. Together with reference TRBV7-2 and TRBJ1-5, the CDR3 gives the full variable domain: GAGVSQSPSNKVTEKGKDVELRCDPISGHTALYWYRQSLGQGLEFLIYFQGNSAPDKSGLPSDRFSAERTGGSVSTLTIQRTQQEDSAVYLCASSLDPTANQPQHFGDGTRLSIL.

The chain combines TRBV9 with TRBJ2-3; TRBD2 aligns across 7 bases. Germline V CDR1 and CDR2: SGDLS, YYNGEE. The CDR3 length is 18 residues. V shed 2 bases and J 3 bases; nucleotides not matched to a gene: 15. CDR3 sequence: CASSVHPQPTSRTDTQYF. The CDR3 DNA sequence: TGTGCCAGCAGCGTCCACCCCCAGCCGACTAGCAGAACAGATACGCAGTATTTT.